This TCR beta chain was identified in a study of identical twins. Study conclusions and caveats: Where beta out-of-frame sequences were concerned, excess twin sharing was weaker.

TCRdb ran MiXCR on the 5' RACE reads and lists one entry per CDR3 protein. Here the sample spans 470,000 or so distinct CDR3 sequences, about 24% being singletons. The trim removed 4 bases at V and 4 bases at J, leaving 6 bases unmatched. Germline loops: CDR1 SNHLY, CDR2 FYNNEI. This CDR3 is built from 14 residues. Of note for this clonotype: The antigen is unknown.

This sample was shared with a second study, whose subject was T cells expressing NK-cell markers.

Sequenced material: CD4+ T cells sorted from blood. The sequence was obtained from a woman in her late teens or twenties in good health. This chain joins TRBV2 and TRBJ1-2; TRBD1 agrees at 7 bases. CDR3 region: CASSGRTGGYGYTF. The CDR3 nucleotides read TGTGCCAGCAGTGGCCGGACAGGTGGCTATGGCTACACCTTC. Based on the CDR3 plus reference TRBV2 and TRBJ1-2, the full variable domain is EPEVTQTPSHQVTQMGQEVILRCVPISNHLYFYWYRQILGQKVEFLVSFYNNEISEKSEIFDDQFSVERPDGSNFTLKIRSTKLEDSAMYFCASSGRTGGYGYTFGSGTRLTVV.